Listed here are 5 T cell receptor beta chains from one sample, sequenced in a study of T cell changes during pregnancy in multiple sclerosis. Profiled with immunoSEQ multiplex PCR; TCRdb holds only in-frame clones, not every one. The table includes roughly 42,000 clones, 90% to 95% detected once. The specimen was CD4+ T cells from peripheral blood mononuclear cells, collected before pregnancy. The receptor set was obtained from a female donor with multiple sclerosis, enrolled in a pregnancy study.

V usage is TRBV21-1 and J usage is TRBJ2-2; TRBD1 is the table's D call, not checked against the DNA. TRBV21-1 is a pseudogene. CDR3 size: 20 residues. The CDR3 is CASSNRLGRGKEESTGELFF. CDR3 DNA: TGTGCCAGCAGCAATCGGCTGGGCAGGGGGAAGGAGGAGAGCACCGGGGAGCTGTTTTTT.

This clone was seen just once. This rearrangement joins TRBV15 to TRBJ2-7; 8 nucleotides agree with TRBD1. This CDR3 contains 18 residues. Germline CDR1 is LNHNV and CDR2 is YYDKDF (reference sequence). V trimming: 0 bases; J trimming: 7 bases; junction bases outside the gene matches: 17. CDR3: CATSRDPPGGLGVGEQYF. As DNA, the CDR3 is TGTGCCACCAGCAGAGATCCCCCAGGGGGCCTCGGGGTCGGGGAGCAGTACTTC.

The rearrangement joins TRBV5-6 to TRBJ1-2; D is possibly TRBD1 (6 bases). Trimming shortened V by 3 bases and J by 7 bases, and 13 bases separated the two germline ends. This CDR3 comprises 13 residues. Germline assignment: CDR1 SGHDT and CDR2 YYEEEE. This CDR3 reads CASSSPRQVGYTF. The CDR3, as DNA: TGTGCCAGCAGCTCCCCTAGACAGGTTGGCTACACCTTC.

V is TRBV10-3 and J is TRBJ1-1; 7 positions agree with TRBD1. The CDR3 runs to 18 residues. Germline V gene lookup returns CDR1 ENHRY and CDR2 SYGVKD. The J segment lost 1 base and the V segment lost 2 bases, leaving 13 bases of the junction unmatched. Here the CDR3 reads CAISEGGNRGGANTEAFF. For the CDR3, the DNA is TGTGCCATCAGTGAGGGGGGGAACAGGGGTGGGGCGAACACTGAAGCTTTCTTT.

In its sample, this clone was seen a few times. The genes are TRBV5-4 and TRBJ2-2, with 7 nucleotides matching TRBD2. V lost 2 bases, J lost 1 base, and 2 bases stayed unmatched. The CDR3 is made up of 15 amino acids. Per germline, CDR1 SGHNT and CDR2 YYREEE (reference sequence). The CDR3 region is CASSLAGRNTGELFF. For the CDR3, the DNA is TGTGCCAGCAGCTTAGCGGGGAGGAACACCGGGGAGCTGTTTTTT. The variable domain in full, with the rest retrieved from reference TRBV5-4 and TRBJ2-2, is ETGVTQSPTHLIKTRGQQVTLRCSSQSGHNTVSWYQQALGQGPQFIFQYYREEENGRGNFPPRFSGLQFPNYSSELNVNALELDDSALYLCASSLAGRNTGELFFGEGSRLTVL.